This T cell receptor (beta chain) was observed in a study of blood T cell repertoires in COVID-19. About the study: The United States, Italy and Spain were the sources of the acute and convalescent COVID-19 samples.

Germline assignment: CDR1 LGHDT and CDR2 YNNKEL (reference sequence). V lost 1 base, J lost 6 bases, and 7 bases lay in between. The CDR3 is 12 residues long. This clone has only a few counts. Sequenced by immunoSEQ multiplex PCR; TCRdb stores in-frame clones only, minus some. This repertoire shows about 300,000 clones, 80% to 90% found once; its top ten account for around 4%. In terms of age and location, participants ranged from roughly 18 to 90 years and lived in approximately 24 US areas. This sequence originates from a man younger than 40 who had recovered from COVID-19. Sequenced sample: PBMCs or T cells enriched from blood (not recorded which). The genes are TRBV3-1 (or the pseudogene TRBV3-2) and TRBJ2-7; D unresolved. CDR3 DNA sequence: TGTGCCAGCAGCCAAGTCTACGCCGAGCAGTACTTC. Translated: CASSQVYAEQYF.